These T cell receptor beta chains were read from a single sample in a study of blood T cell repertoires in COVID-19. The repertoire was sequenced with immunoSEQ multiplex PCR; TCRdb's copy has only in-frame clones and lacks some. The table lists around 82,000 clones, approximately 90% of them singletons. The sample was peripheral blood. Source of these receptors: a human donor in a cohort sampled during active COVID-19. CDR3s include the opening cysteine and the closing phenylalanine or tryptophan. D genes are given only for firm matches. For some rows the clone size is stated as once, few or many, or as a class when expanded; others skip it.

clone_size d_call j_call v_call cdr3_nt cdr3_aa
NA TRBD2 TRBJ2-1 TRBV12-3/TRBV12-4 TGTGCCAGCAGGACTAGCGGGGGACCAGAGCAGTTCTTC CASRTSGGPEQFF
NA NA TRBJ1-5 TRBV16 TGTGCCAGCAGCCATGGGGGGTTGGGCAATCAGCCCCAGCATTTT CASSHGGLGNQPQHF
NA NA TRBJ1-5 TRBV3-1/TRBV3-2 TGTGCCAGCAGCAAAGGGGCGGCGGGGAATCAGCCCCAGCATTTT CASSKGAAGNQPQHF
NA NA TRBJ1-1 TRBV9 TGTGCCAGCAGCGTATCGGGGGAGGGCACTGAAGCTTTCTTT CASSVSGEGTEAFF
NA NA TRBJ2-5 TRBV9 TGTGCCAGCAGCGTCTCCCCTCAAGAGACCCAGTACTTC CASSVSPQETQYF
NA NA TRBJ2-5 TRBV7-9 TGTGCCAGCAGCCCCGGGGAGACCCAGTACTTC CASSPGETQYF
NA NA TRBJ1-1 TRBV11-2 TGTGCCAGCAGCTTAGATCGGGGGTGGGCCACTGAAGCTTTCTTT CASSLDRGWATEAFF
NA TRBD1 TRBJ2-2 TRBV7-2 TGTGCCAGCAGCGGATTACAGGGGGGTATGGCCGGGGAGCTGTTTTTT CASSGLQGGMAGELFF
few TRBD2 TRBJ2-3 TRBV15 TGTGCCACCAGCAGAGGAGGGACTAGCGGGGGGGGTAGTAGCACAGATACGCAGTATTTT CATSRGGTSGGGSSTDTQYF
NA TRBD1 TRBJ2-3 TRBV5-1 TGCGCCAGCCAAGGGACAGGGGAGATCACAGATACGCAGTATTTT CASQGTGEITDTQYF
NA NA TRBJ1-2 TRBV3-1/TRBV3-2 TGTGCCAGCAGCCCCCCCCCTTTTTCCCTAGCTAACTATGGCTACACCTTC CASSPPPFSLANYGYTF
once TRBD1 TRBJ1-4 TRBV15 TGTGCCATAAGAGACAGGGACTATGAAAAACTGTTTTTT CAIRDRDYEKLFF
NA TRBD2 TRBJ2-3 TRBV7-2 TGTGCCAGCAGCTCTCTAGCGGGGGCCCCCACAGATACGCAGTATTTT CASSSLAGAPTDTQYF
NA TRBD1 TRBJ1-4 TRBV28 TGTGCCAGCATTAAAGGGGGAGGGACAGGAAAACTGTTTTTT CASIKGGGTGKLFF
NA TRBD1 TRBJ1-2 TRBV10-3 TGTGCCATCAGTTTGGACAGGGAGGGTGGCTACACCTTC CAISLDREGGYTF
NA NA TRBJ2-5 TRBV5-1 TGCGCCAGCAGCTTGGGACAGAAAGAGACCCAGTACTTC CASSLGQKETQYF
NA TRBD2 TRBJ2-1 TRBV7-2 TGTGCCAGCAGCTTAAGCGGGGGCTCCCACAATGAGCAGTTCTTC CASSLSGGSHNEQFF
once NA TRBJ1-1 TRBV28 TGTGCCAGCAGTCCCCACATACAGGGGAACACTGAAGCTTTCTTT CASSPHIQGNTEAFF
NA NA TRBJ1-2 TRBV10-2 TGCGCCAGCAGCCAACGGGAGCCCGGGTCCAGGGGCTACACCTTC CASSQREPGSRGYTF
NA NA TRBJ2-7 TRBV29-1 TGCAGCGTTGAGGGGCTCGGACTATACGAGCAGTACTTC CSVEGLGLYEQYF
once TRBD2 TRBJ2-3 TRBV5-1 TGCGCCAGCAGCTTGGCCGTGGGGGGGAGCACAGATACGCAGTATTTT CASSLAVGGSTDTQYF
NA NA TRBJ1-1 TRBV6-5 TGTGCCAGCACCTCAGAGGGAACCCCGGGGTCTGAAGCTTTCTTT CASTSEGTPGSEAFF
NA NA TRBJ2-6 TRBV7-6 TGTGCCAGCAGCTTAGGGGCATCGGGGGGGGCCAACGTCCTGACTTTC CASSLGASGGANVLTF
NA NA TRBJ2-3 TRBV10-3 TGTGCCATCAGTGAGTCGGCAGGGTCGAGGACAGATACGCAGTATTTT CAISESAGSRTDTQYF
NA NA TRBJ2-3 TRBV5-8 TGTGCCAGCAGCTTGGGACACCTTCGGGGAGATACGCAGTATTTT CASSLGHLRGDTQYF
NA NA TRBJ1-2 TRBV2 TGTGCCAGCAGGGGCCGATCTAACTATGGCTACACCTTC CASRGRSNYGYTF
NA TRBD2 TRBJ2-7 TRBV5-6 TGTGCCAGCGGTACGAGTAGCGGGGGGGCGTTTAATAGGGGTGCCGAGCAGTACTTC CASGTSSGGAFNRGAEQYF
NA NA TRBJ2-3 TRBV24-1 TGTGCCACCAGTCCGAGGAGGGTGTATAGCGACAGCACAGATACGCAGTATTTT CATSPRRVYSDSTDTQYF